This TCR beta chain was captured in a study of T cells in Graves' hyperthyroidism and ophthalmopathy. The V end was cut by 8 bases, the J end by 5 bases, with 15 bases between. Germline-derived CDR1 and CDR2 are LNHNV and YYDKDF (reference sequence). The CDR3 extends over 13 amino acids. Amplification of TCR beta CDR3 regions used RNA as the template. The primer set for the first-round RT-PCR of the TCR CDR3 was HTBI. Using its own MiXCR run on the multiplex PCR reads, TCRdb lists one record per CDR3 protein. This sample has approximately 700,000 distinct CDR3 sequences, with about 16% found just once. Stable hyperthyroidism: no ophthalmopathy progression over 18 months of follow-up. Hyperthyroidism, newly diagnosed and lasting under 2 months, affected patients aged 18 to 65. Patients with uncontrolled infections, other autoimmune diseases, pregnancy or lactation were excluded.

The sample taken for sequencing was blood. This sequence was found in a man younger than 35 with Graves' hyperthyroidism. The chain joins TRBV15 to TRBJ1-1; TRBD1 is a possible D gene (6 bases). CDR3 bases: TGTGCCACCGGTTTGGGGGCGAGGACTGAAGCTTTCTTT. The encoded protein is CATGLGARTEAFF.